The 26 T cell receptor beta chains below come from one sample, sequenced in a study of T-cell reconstitution after alpha-beta-depleted transplantation in children. For TCRbeta, the library was prepared with unique molecular identifiers. TCRdb ran MiXCR on the PCR reads and lists one entry per CDR3 protein. This sample has about 640,000 distinct CDR3 sequences, with 16% found just once. This sample comprised PBMCs from the stem cell graft donor, obtained from the stem cell graft. The receptors originated from a human donor who donated a stem cell graft to a child with acute myeloid leukemia.

This clonotype has at least ten counts. This chain links TRBV20-1 with TRBJ1-1, with D uncertain. V was clipped by 0 bases and J by 6 bases, with 8 bases between them. The CDR3 length is 12 residues. Germline lookup yields CDR1 DFQATT and CDR2 SNEGSKA (reference sequence). The CDR3 DNA sequence: TGCAGTGCTAGAGATATGGCCCCTGAAGCTTTCTTT. Translation gives CSARDMAPEAFF.

The chain uses TRBV5-1 and TRBJ2-1, with TRBD2 matching 7 bases. With 7 bases clipped from V and 14 bases from J, the junction kept 6 bases outside the gene matches. The CDR3 totals 10 residues. CDR1 and CDR2 (germline): SGHRS, YFSETQ. The CDR3 loop reads CASARGSEFF. The DNA of the CDR3 is TGCGCCAGCGCGCGGGGGTCGGAGTTCTTC.

The J gene is TRBJ2-5, the V gene TRBV29-1, with TRBD1 as a possible D gene (6 bases). V lost 4 bases, J lost 2 bases, and 14 bases lay in between. From germline, CDR1 is SQVTM and CDR2 ANQGSEA. The CDR3 covers 14 residues. The CDR3 DNA reads as TGCAGCGTTGCCCCGACAGGAACACAAGAGACCCAGTACTTC. Its translation: CSVAPTGTQETQYF.

This clonotype was observed a few times. This chain uses TRBV12-3 or TRBV12-4 with TRBJ2-2, with 11 bases identical to TRBD1. Trimming took 6 bases from V and 7 from J; bases not matched to a gene: 4. The CDR3 is made up of 14 amino acids. The CDR3 loop is CASRGTGGGGELFF. The CDR3, as DNA: TGTGCCAGCAGGGGGACAGGGGGAGGCGGGGAGCTGTTTTTT.

This clonotype was seen ten or more times. This rearrangement joins TRBV10-3 to TRBJ1-1; D perhaps matches TRBD1 (5 bases). The CDR3 sequence is 14 residues long. V lost 1 base and J 4 bases, leaving 10 bases between the germline ends. From germline, CDR1 is ENHRY and CDR2 SYGVKD. The CDR3: CAISEWGSGTEAFF. CDR3 nucleotide sequence: TGTGCCATCAGTGAGTGGGGGAGTGGCACTGAAGCTTTCTTT.

The chain is built from TRBV5-1 and TRBJ2-1; 12 bases agree with TRBD1. CDR3 size: 14 residues. Germline V gene lookup returns CDR1 SGHRS and CDR2 YFSETQ. V shed 7 bases and J 8 bases; nucleotides not matched to a gene: 7. The CDR3 protein is CASRPGQGAYEQFF. The CDR3 DNA reads as TGCGCCAGCCGCCCGGGACAGGGGGCGTATGAGCAGTTCTTC.

This clonotype was picked up many times. The J gene is TRBJ2-7, the V gene TRBV29-1, with 8 positions matching TRBD1. The V segment lost 1 base and the J segment 2 bases; nucleotides outside the gene matches: 4. CDR3 length: 14 residues. Germline V gene sequence: CDR1 SQVTM, CDR2 ANQGSEA. CDR3 amino acids: CSVEVTGDPYEQYF. For the CDR3, the DNA is TGCAGCGTTGAAGTGACAGGGGACCCCTACGAGCAGTACTTC.

The rearrangement uses TRBV27 and TRBJ2-1; the D is unclear. V dropped 5 bases and J dropped 7 bases, with 12 bases sitting between them. CDR3 length equals 13 residues. Germline values: CDR1 MNHEY, CDR2 SMNVEV (reference sequence). DNA of the CDR3: TGTGCCAGCAGTAGAACTACGATTAATGAGCAGTTCTTC. It is translated as CASSRTTINEQFF.

J is TRBJ2-3 and V is TRBV5-6; D may be TRBD2 (6 bases). The CDR3 runs 18 residues. The V gene lost 4 bases and the J gene lost 2 bases, with 23 bases spanning the gap. The germline V gene encodes CDR1 SGHDT and CDR2 YYEEEE. The CDR3 sequence: CASSPPTGTPYFTDTQYF. The CDR3 DNA follows: TGTGCCAGCAGCCCCCCGACGGGGACTCCTTATTTCACAGATACGCAGTATTTT.

CDR3 sequence: CSARAGDRGVRAFF. CDR3 sequence (DNA): TGCAGTGCTAGAGCCGGGGACAGGGGAGTGAGAGCTTTCTTT. The chain links TRBV20-1 to TRBJ1-1; 10 bases are a match to TRBD1. V was pared by 1 base and J by 10 bases, with 9 bases of the junction left unmatched. CDR3 length: 14 amino acids. Germline V gene sequence: CDR1 DFQATT, CDR2 SNEGSKA (reference sequence).

Ten or more counts support this clonotype. The chain has TRBV7-2 and TRBJ2-7, with D tentatively TRBD2 (6 bases). In germline, CDR1 is SGHTA, CDR2 FQGNSA. The V gene lost 3 bases and the J gene lost 4 bases, with 16 bases spanning the gap. There are 15 residues in the CDR3. The CDR3: CASSLEAGGRYEQYF. The CDR3 region has the DNA TGTGCCAGCAGCTTGGAAGCGGGTGGACGGTACGAGCAGTACTTC.

The chain couples TRBV28 to TRBJ2-5; 9 nucleotides match TRBD1. The germline CDR1 and CDR2 sequences are MDHEN and SYDVKM. The J segment lost 5 bases and the V segment lost 4 bases, leaving 5 bases of the junction unmatched. CDR3 size: 14 residues. The CDR3 DNA follows: TGTGCCAGCAGTTGGGACAGGGCGGGGGAGACCCAGTACTTC. Its protein product is CASSWDRAGETQYF.

This clonotype was seen only a few times. The gene calls are TRBV12-3 or TRBV12-4 and TRBJ2-7; D might be TRBD1 or TRBD2, each matching 5 bases. The CDR3 consists of 16 residues. V was pared by 5 bases and J by 6 bases, with 23 bases between. CDR3 DNA sequence: TGTGCCAGCAGTCCTCCCGTCGGGGCGTATCTCTCCGAGCAGTACTTC. Translation: CASSPPVGAYLSEQYF.

This clonotype was counted between two and nine times. V gene TRBV18 combines with J gene TRBJ2-5; the D gene is possibly TRBD1 (5 bases). This CDR3 contains 13 residues. V lost 0 bases, J lost 3 bases, and 5 bases lay in between. Germline CDR1 is KGHSH and CDR2 is LQKENI. CDR3 residues: CASSPPREETQYF. CDR3 sequence (DNA): TGTGCCAGCTCACCACCCAGGGAAGAGACCCAGTACTTC.

The sample holds a few counts of this clonotype. V usage is TRBV29-1 and J usage is TRBJ1-6; no firm D call. V shed 4 bases and J shed 7 bases, with 11 bases lying between them. The CDR3 has 13 residues. Germline CDR1 SQVTM, CDR2 ANQGSEA. The CDR3 loop is CSVAERSNSPLHF. CDR3 in DNA: TGCAGCGTTGCGGAACGTTCCAATTCACCCCTCCACTTT.

This clonotype showed up many times. The chain carries TRBV5-6 and TRBJ2-5, with 7 bases fitting TRBD1. The CDR3 spans 15 residues. Per germline, CDR1 SGHDT and CDR2 YYEEEE. V shed 4 bases and J 2 bases; nucleotides not matched to a gene: 8. The CDR3, as DNA: TGTGCCAGCAGCCCAGAACCGACAGGGCAAGAGACCCAGTACTTC. Translated: CASSPEPTGQETQYF.

As to this clonotype: Being one base from a much bigger clone, this may be a read error. The rearrangement uses TRBV20-1 and TRBJ2-3; D is uncertain. The CDR3 is made up of 12 amino acids. V dropped 4 bases and J dropped 11 bases, with 16 bases sitting between them. The V gene's germline CDR1 is DFQATT and CDR2 SNEGSKA (reference sequence). This CDR3 is CSAIPPQLGQYF. CDR3 in DNA: TGCAGTGCTATCCCGCCTCAGTTGGGGCAGTATTTT.

The chain recombines TRBV2 with TRBJ2-2; D is perhaps TRBD1 (6 bases). The V gene lost 9 bases and the J gene lost 2 bases, with 16 bases spanning the gap. In germline, CDR1 is SNHLY, CDR2 FYNNEI. This CDR3 has 15 amino acids. CDR3 in DNA: TGTGCCAGTCTAGCTTTCGGGACAAACACCGGGGAGCTGTTTTTT. Amino acids: CASLAFGTNTGELFF.

This clonotype was seen many times. The chain recombines TRBV29-1 with TRBJ1-4, with D tentatively TRBD1 (5 bases). V was shortened by 5 bases and J by 8 bases, with 15 bases between the two germline ends. Germline V CDR1 and CDR2: SQVTM, ANQGSEA. The CDR3 runs 13 residues. Here the CDR3 reads CSVLAGTNEKLFF. The CDR3 DNA sequence: TGCAGCGTTTTGGCCGGGACGAACGAAAAACTGTTTTTT.

This clonotype has just a few counts. The V and J genes are TRBV7-2 and TRBJ1-5; TRBD1 matches at 10 bases. The V gene's germline CDR1 is SGHTA and CDR2 FQGNSA. V dropped 5 bases and J dropped 4; count of bases not matched to a gene: 8. The CDR3 runs 16 residues. The CDR3 region has the DNA TGTGCCAGCAGCGCGGGACAGGGGTTATGGAATCAGCCCCAGCATTTT. Protein: CASSAGQGLWNQPQHF.

The chain carries TRBV2 and TRBJ2-1, with no clear D. V was trimmed by 4 bases and J by 2 bases, leaving 12 bases between them. CDR1 is SNHLY and CDR2 is FYNNEI in the germline V gene. The length of the CDR3 is 15 residues. The CDR3 spells CASSGAMVTYNEQFF. The CDR3 DNA reads TGTGCCAGCAGTGGAGCCATGGTCACCTACAATGAGCAGTTCTTC. Supplemented by reference TRBV2 and TRBJ2-1, the full variable domain reads EPEVTQTPSHQVTQMGQEVILRCVPISNHLYFYWYRQILGQKVEFLVSFYNNEISEKSEIFDDQFSVERPDGSNFTLKIRSTKLEDSAMYFCASSGAMVTYNEQFFGPGTRLTVL.

This clonotype came up many times. The J gene is TRBJ2-7, the V gene TRBV29-1, with D possibly being TRBD1 (5 bases). Trimming stripped 3 bases from V and 0 bases from J, with 12 bases between. The CDR3 runs to 14 residues. Germline CDR1 is SQVTM and CDR2 is ANQGSEA. CDR3 in DNA: TGCAGCGTTGAGAAGAGTACAGGCTCCTACGAGCAGTACTTC. The encoded protein is CSVEKSTGSYEQYF.

A note on this clonotype: A much larger clone differs by one base, so this may be a read error. The chain links TRBV20-1 to TRBJ1-3, with a weak D call TRBD1 (5 bases). The CDR3 loop spans 18 amino acids. Germline V gives CDR1 DFQATT, CDR2 SNEGSKA (reference sequence). The CDR3 sequence is CSADLHPGFESSGNTIHF. The DNA of the CDR3 is TGCAGTGCCGACCTACACCCAGGGTTCGAGAGCTCTGGAAACACCATACATTTT.

This clonotype came up a few times. V usage is TRBV6-1 and J usage is TRBJ2-1; the D gene could be TRBD1 or TRBD2 (6 bases each). The CDR3 runs to 14 residues. The germline V gene has CDR1 MNHNS and CDR2 SASEGT. The V gene lost 6 bases and the J gene lost 4 bases, with 13 bases spanning the gap. Written as DNA, the CDR3 is TGTGCCAGCAGGCCCGGGGGCCTTTACAATGAGCAGTTCTTC. This sequence encodes CASRPGGLYNEQFF.

This clonotype was detected ten times or more. This rearrangement joins TRBV6-1 to TRBJ1-5; weak D call: TRBD1 (5 bases). Between the trimmed V and J ends, which lost 6 bases and 3 bases, there was a span of 12 bases. The CDR3 extends over 14 amino acids. Germline V lookup: CDR1 MNHNS, CDR2 SASEGT. As DNA, the CDR3 is TGTGCCAGCAGCCTTCAGGGTAACAATCAGCCCCAGCATTTT. It is translated as CASSLQGNNQPQHF.

This clonotype was counted at least ten times. The V call is TRBV29-1, the J call TRBJ2-1; 10 bases align to TRBD1. The germline V gene has CDR1 SQVTM and CDR2 ANQGSEA. V was pared by 1 base and J by 5 bases, with 2 bases of the junction left unmatched. There are 14 residues in the CDR3. CDR3 loop: CSVEGQGADNEQFF. The CDR3 coding sequence is TGCAGCGTTGAAGGACAGGGGGCTGACAATGAGCAGTTCTTC.